The source of this T cell receptor (beta chain) is a study of cytomegalovirus exposure and HLA in healthy donors. Repertoires were generated with immunoSEQ multiplex PCR, while TCRdb's copy carries only in-frame clones and drops some. The table records over 150,000 clones, around 80% of them present only once. Germline V gives CDR1 LNHDA, CDR2 SQIVND (reference sequence). V dropped 1 base and J dropped 3 bases, with 8 bases sitting between them. The CDR3 sequence is 14 residues long. The sequenced material came from PBMCs. This TCR came from a woman in her twenties or thirties in good health and CMV-seropositive. The genes are TRBV19 and TRBJ2-3; D is perhaps TRBD2 (6 bases). The CDR3 sequence is CASSIGAGTDTQYF. The CDR3 coding sequence is TGTGCCAGTAGTATAGGAGCGGGTACAGATACGCAGTATTTT.